The 17 T cell receptor beta chains listed next were all sequenced from one sample in a study of beta chain features in type 1 diabetes. Of the isolated RNA, all was reverse transcribed, and so the sequenced material was expressed TCRB transcripts. The protocol was immunoSEQ multiplex PCR, while the TCRdb copy is restricted to in-frame clones and leaves out a portion. This table has 400,000 or so clones, 9.6% appearing once. Findings and limits, study-wide: Shorter TCRB CDR3s, moderately but significantly so, were found in Type 1 diabetes patients in all four CD4+ subsets.

Antigens for these TCRs are unknown. The specimen sequenced was central memory CD4+ T cells from blood. The receptors come from a man aged 25-45 years with type 1 diabetes.

In this sample, this clone turned up a few times. The V gene is TRBV6-5, the J gene TRBJ1-1; D unclear. Between the trimmed V and J ends, which lost 5 bases and 5 bases, there was a span of 12 bases. The CDR3 length is 13 residues. Germline CDR1 and CDR2: MNHEY and SVGAGI. The CDR3 DNA reads as TGTGCCAGCAGTGAAGTAGGACTAACTGAAGCTTTCTTT. It is translated as CASSEVGLTEAFF.

This clone was found a few times. V usage is TRBV6-6 and J usage is TRBJ2-1; TRBD1 matches 8 bases. CDR1 MNHNY and CDR2 SVGAGI come from the germline V gene (reference sequence). V trimming: 4 bases; J trimming: 2 bases; junction bases outside the gene matches: 7. The CDR3 totals 16 residues. The CDR3 coding sequence is TGTGCCAGCAGTTCGATGGACAGGGTGCCCTACAATGAGCAGTTCTTC. This gives the protein CASSSMDRVPYNEQFF.

This clone showed up just a few times. This chain links TRBV19 with TRBJ1-2; D gene uncertain. V was trimmed by 5 bases and J by 6 bases, leaving 13 bases between them. From germline, CDR1 is LNHDA and CDR2 SQIVND (reference sequence). The CDR3 runs 13 residues. CDR3 protein: CASSSRGGDGYTF. As DNA, the CDR3 is TGTGCCAGTAGTTCGCGCGGAGGAGATGGCTACACCTTC.

This clone was found a few times. This chain connects TRBV29-1 to TRBJ2-3; D might be TRBD1 (6 bases). Looked up from germline, CDR1 is SQVTM and CDR2 is ANQGSEA. This CDR3 comprises 13 residues. Trimming shortened V by 3 bases and J by 2 bases, and 9 bases separated the two germline ends. CDR3 DNA: TGCAGCGTTGAGGGGGCTCTCACAGATACGCAGTATTTT. Encoded protein: CSVEGALTDTQYF.

In its sample, this clone was seen a few times. The chain carries TRBV9 and TRBJ2-7, with no clear D. V shed 2 bases and J shed 2 bases, with 8 bases lying between them. Germline CDR1 and CDR2: SGDLS and YYNGEE. This CDR3 spans 13 amino acids. The CDR3 reads CASSVGVAYEQYF. The CDR3, as DNA: TGTGCCAGCAGCGTTGGAGTAGCCTACGAGCAGTACTTC.

The DNA for the CDR3 is TGTGCCAGCAGCGGAAGTTACGGGACCCCTGGGCGGGAGCAGTTCTTC. Encoded protein: CASSGSYGTPGREQFF. The V and J genes are TRBV25-1 and TRBJ2-1; D tentatively fits TRBD1 or TRBD2 (5 bases each). Germline-derived CDR1 and CDR2 are MGHDK and SYGVNS. The CDR3 is 16 residues long. V lost 6 bases to trimming and J lost 10 bases, with 25 bases between them.

V gene TRBV28 combines with J gene TRBJ1-1; D remains unclear. CDR1 is MDHEN and CDR2 is SYDVKM in the germline V gene. The germline V and J ends were trimmed by 5 bases and 6 bases, with 13 bases remaining between them. The CDR3 consists of 13 residues. The DNA for the CDR3 is TGTGCCAGCAGTCCCCGCCATGGAGCTGAAGCTTTCTTT. The encoded protein is CASSPRHGAEAFF.

The rearrangement links TRBV4-2 to TRBJ1-6, with D unclear. This CDR3 spans 18 amino acids. V lost 0 bases and J 7 bases, leaving 19 bases between the germline ends. Germline V gene sequence: CDR1 LGHNA, CDR2 YNFKEQ. CDR3 sequence reads: CASSQEAPTSAWNSPLHF. CDR3 coding DNA: TGTGCCAGCAGCCAAGAGGCACCAACCTCAGCGTGGAATTCACCCCTCCACTTT.

This clone showed up just a few times. This rearrangement joins TRBV9 to TRBJ2-1, with 8 bases fitting TRBD2. The V segment lost 2 bases and the J segment 8 bases; nucleotides outside the gene matches: 12. Germline V gene lookup returns CDR1 SGDLS and CDR2 YYNGEE. The CDR3 extends over 16 amino acids. For the CDR3, the DNA is TGTGCCAGCAGCGTGGGGAAAGCGGGAGATGGAGATGAGCAGTTCTTC. Translated, it gives CASSVGKAGDGDEQFF.

This clone was observed a few times. J is TRBJ2-2 and V is TRBV28; a weak D match, TRBD2 (6 bases). Trimming stripped 5 bases from V and 9 bases from J, with 13 bases between. The V gene's germline CDR1 is MDHEN and CDR2 SYDVKM. The CDR3 contains 13 residues. Written as DNA, the CDR3 is TGTGCCAGCAGTCTGGTGGGGGGACGGGAGCTGTTTTTT. The encoded protein is CASSLVGGRELFF.

This sequence joins TRBV6-1 and TRBJ1-5, with D unresolved. Trimming stripped 2 bases from V and 1 base from J, with 0 bases between. Germline CDR1 and CDR2: MNHNS and SASEGT. CDR3 length: 12 residues. CDR3 sequence reads: CASSESNQPQHF. CDR3 nucleotide sequence: TGTGCCAGCAGTGAAAGCAATCAGCCCCAGCATTTT.

This clone turned up a few times. The chain uses TRBV7-9 and TRBJ2-5, with no clear D. The CDR3 has 14 residues. CDR1 and CDR2 (germline): SEHNR, FQNEAQ (reference sequence). The V gene lost 5 bases and the J gene lost 1 base, with 11 bases spanning the gap. CDR3 sequence (DNA): TGTGCCAGCAGCCTCGGACCGACCCAAGAGACCCAGTACTTC. Translated: CASSLGPTQETQYF.

In this sample, this clone turned up a few times. V and J are TRBV7-2 and TRBJ2-7; D might be TRBD1 (5 bases). The CDR3 is made up of 14 amino acids. CDR1 SGHTA and CDR2 FQGNSA come from the germline V gene. The V end was cut by 1 base, the J end by 0 bases, with 7 bases between. This CDR3 reads CASSLDRSSYEQYF. The CDR3 coding sequence is TGTGCCAGCAGCTTAGACAGGAGCTCCTACGAGCAGTACTTC.

The gene calls are TRBV7-9 and TRBJ1-1; TRBD1 is a possible D gene (5 bases). V gave up 2 bases and J gave up 4 bases, with 11 bases separating them. The germline CDR1 and CDR2 sequences are SEHNR and FQNEAQ (reference sequence). The CDR3 has 14 amino acids. CDR3 nucleotides: TGTGCCAGCAGCTTAAGCGGGGGTACCACTGAAGCTTTCTTT. This gives the protein CASSLSGGTTEAFF.

This clone was seen many times. This rearrangement joins TRBV23-1 to TRBJ2-1; 13 positions agree with TRBD2. TRBV23-1 carries the ORF label, with uncertain function. There are 18 residues in the CDR3. Germline trimming cut 2 bases from V and 2 bases from J; bases unmatched to any gene: 6. CDR3: CASSQHGLAGEPYNEQFF. The CDR3 DNA is TGCGCCAGCAGTCAACACGGACTAGCGGGAGAACCCTACAATGAGCAGTTCTTC.

This clone was observed a handful of times. This chain joins TRBV5-1 and TRBJ2-1; TRBD1 matches 10 bases. The length of the CDR3 is 15 residues. Germline-derived CDR1 and CDR2 are SGHRS and YFSETQ. The J segment lost 8 bases and the V segment lost 4 bases, leaving 9 bases of the junction unmatched. DNA of the CDR3: TGCGCCAGCAGCCTTACCGGGACAGGGGCCCATGAGCAGTTCTTC. Its translation is CASSLTGTGAHEQFF.

This clone has only a few counts. The rearrangement joins TRBV9 to TRBJ1-2, with D possibly TRBD1 on 5 matching bases. The CDR3 length is 12 residues. Germline V gene sequence: CDR1 SGDLS, CDR2 YYNGEE. The ends were cut back, 3 bases at V and 8 bases at J, with 11 bases in the middle. The CDR3 nucleotides are TGTGCCAGCAGCGCCGAGGGGCGAGGCTACACCTTC. This translates into CASSAEGRGYTF.